The 24 T cell receptor beta chains presented below share a single source sample, sequenced in a study of metastatic and nonmetastatic thyroid tumors. TCRdb ran MiXCR on the PCR reads. The sample lists roughly 25,000 clones, 20% to 30% occurring once. None of the patients had undergone any treatment ahead of thyroid surgery. Material: tumor tissue. These receptors originate from a male donor with papillary thyroid cancer or a benign thyroid nodule (not recorded which). Some clones in this sample may be carry-over from other donors' samples.

The chain links TRBV5-1 to TRBJ1-1, with D possibly TRBD1 on 6 matching bases. The CDR3 totals 14 residues. CDR1 and CDR2 from the germline V gene are SGHRS and YFSETQ. Trimming cost V 5 bases and J 5 bases, with 16 bases left between them. The CDR3 DNA follows: TGCGCCAGCAGTCTACAGGGAGAGAGGACTGAAGCTTTCTTT. This encodes CASSLQGERTEAFF.

About this clone: At one end, the junction sequence differs from germline, possibly due to a read error. The chain recombines TRBV28 with TRBJ2-7, with D maybe TRBD1 (5 bases). Looked up from germline, CDR1 is MDHEN and CDR2 is SYDVKM. The CDR3 covers 15 residues. The CDR3 reads CASSYQGVLLYEHYF. As DNA, the CDR3 is TGTGCCAGCAGTTATCAGGGTGTTTTGCTGTACGAGCATTACTTC.

This clone was counted many times. This rearrangement joins TRBV20-1 to TRBJ2-7; D might be TRBD1 or TRBD2, each matching 5 bases. CDR3 size: 12 residues. Germline V lookup: CDR1 DFQATT, CDR2 SNEGSKA (reference sequence). The CDR3 reads CSSRDGTYEQYF. The CDR3 DNA reads TGCAGCTCCCGGGACGGGACCTACGAGCAGTACTTC.

This clone came up many times. The chain carries TRBV10-2 and TRBJ2-3, with D perhaps matching TRBD1 or TRBD2 (5 bases each). CDR1 and CDR2 from the germline V gene are WSHSY and SAAADI. The CDR3 covers 14 residues. V lost 7 bases and J lost 0, with 11 bases in between. CDR3 protein: CASTGPSSTDTQYF. The CDR3 region has the DNA TGCGCCAGCACGGGACCGTCTAGCACAGATACGCAGTATTTT.

This clone appeared many times. The rearrangement uses TRBV19 and TRBJ2-7; 7 bases fit TRBD1. V gave up 4 bases and J gave up 7 bases; unmatched junction bases: 7. This CDR3 region has 13 residues. Looked up from germline, CDR1 is LNHDA and CDR2 is SQIVND (reference sequence). CDR3 in DNA: TGTGCCAGTAGTACCAGACAGGGCGGTGAGCAGTACTTC. This codes for CASSTRQGGEQYF.

Many counts were recorded for this clone. The chain is built from TRBV2 and TRBJ2-7; D gene unclear. V lost 6 bases and J 0 bases, leaving 15 bases between the germline ends. CDR3 size: 15 residues. Germline V gives CDR1 SNHLY, CDR2 FYNNEI. In DNA form, the CDR3 reads TGTGCCAGCAGACGACATCAGGCGCCCTCCTACGAGCAGTACTTC. Its protein is CASRRHQAPSYEQYF. The full variable domain, completed using reference TRBV2 and TRBJ2-7, is EPEVTQTPSHQVTQMGQEVILRCVPISNHLYFYWYRQILGQKVEFLVSFYNNEISEKSEIFDDQFSVERPDGSNFTLKIRSTKLEDSAMYFCASRRHQAPSYEQYFGPGTRLTVT.

This clone occurred many times. The V and J genes are TRBV20-1 and TRBJ2-7; the D gene could be TRBD1 or TRBD2 (5 bases each). The CDR3 is made up of 15 amino acids. CDR1 is DFQATT and CDR2 is SNEGSKA in the germline V gene (reference sequence). Trimming took 1 base from V and 2 from J, leaving 15 bases between them. The DNA of the CDR3 is TGCAGTGCTAGAGGGTCGAACAGGCGGGCCTACGAGCAGTACTTC. As protein: CSARGSNRRAYEQYF.

There are a few counts of this clone. The junction does not match germline at one end; this may be a read error. This chain links TRBV28 with TRBJ1-1, with D perhaps matching TRBD1 (6 bases). The germline CDR1 and CDR2 sequences are MDHEN and SYDVKM. This CDR3 is 11 amino acids long. The CDR3 DNA is TGTGCCAGCAGGGGGGACACTGAAGATTTCTTT. It yields the protein CASRGDTEDFF.

This chain links TRBV12-3 or TRBV12-4 with TRBJ2-3; TRBD1 matches 8 bases. CDR3 length equals 15 residues. The V gene end was trimmed by 10 bases and the J gene end by 7 bases; junction bases not matched to a gene: 16. The CDR3 nucleotides read TGTGCCATCAGCCCAACAGACAGGGGTGGACATACGCAGTATTTT. Amino acids: CAISPTDRGGHTQYF.

To note about this clone: A much larger clone differs from this one at a single base, so this may be a read error. The sample contains more than one DNA sequence encoding this CDR3. This chain uses TRBV5-5 with TRBJ2-7; 7 bases fit TRBD1. The CDR3 is made up of 13 amino acids. The V segment lost 0 bases and the J segment 6 bases; nucleotides outside the gene matches: 3. Germline CDR1 reads SGHKS; CDR2 reads YYEKEE (reference sequence). The CDR3 DNA is TGTGCCAGCAGCTTGGAGGGGGCTCCCGAGCAGTACTTC. It codes for CASSLEGAPEQYF.

In its sample, this clone was seen many times. The chain joins TRBV7-9 to TRBJ1-4; tentative D call: TRBD1 (6 bases). Trimming removed 4 bases from V and 5 bases from J, with 11 bases in between. The CDR3 is 14 amino acids. CDR1 is SEHNR and CDR2 is FQNEAQ in the germline V gene (reference sequence). In nucleotides, the CDR3 is TGTGCCAGCAGCTACTTCGACAGGAATGAAAAACTGTTTTTT. Its protein is CASSYFDRNEKLFF.

Ten or more counts support this clone. This chain joins TRBV18 and TRBJ2-5, with TRBD1 matching over 8 bases. In germline, CDR1 is KGHSH, CDR2 LQKENI. V lost 6 bases to trimming and J lost 4 bases; unmatched junction nucleotides: 4. The CDR3 loop spans 13 amino acids. CDR3: CASSPGQGETQYF. DNA of the CDR3: TGTGCCAGCTCCCCTGGACAGGGAGAGACCCAGTACTTC.

Only a few counts were recorded for this clone. One end of the junction does not line up with germline, which may come from a read error. The chain couples TRBV7-8 to TRBJ2-1, with D possibly being TRBD2 (5 bases). The CDR3 is made up of 17 amino acids. Per germline, CDR1 SGHVS and CDR2 FQNEAQ. This CDR3 is CANSLKRLRLENNEQFF. Written as DNA, the CDR3 is TGTGCCAACAGCCTCAAGCGGCTTCGGCTAGAGAACAATGAGCAGTTCTTC. The variable domain in full, completed from reference TRBV7-8 and TRBJ2-1, reads GAGVSQSPRYKVAKRGQDVALRCDPISGHVSLFWYQQALGQGPEFLTYFQNEAQLDKSGLPSDRFFAERPEGSVSTLKIQRTQQEDSAVYLCANSLKRLRLENNEQFFGPGTRLTVL.

A word on this clone: An end of the junction does not agree with germline; a read error may underlie this. The chain couples TRBV28 to TRBJ2-5, with D tentatively TRBD1 (5 bases). Germline CDR1 MDHEN, CDR2 SYDVKM. This CDR3 comprises 12 residues. The CDR3 region has the DNA TGTGCCAGCACCGGAAAGGGGAAGACCGAGTACTTC. Amino acids: CASTGKGKTEYF.

The V call is TRBV6-1, the J call TRBJ1-1, with TRBD1 matching 7 bases. Germline CDR1 is MNHNS and CDR2 is SASEGT. This CDR3 comprises 17 residues. V gave up 5 bases and J gave up 6 bases; unmatched junction bases: 18. CDR3 region: CASSPLGQELSQAEAFF. DNA for the CDR3: TGTGCCAGCAGTCCACTTGGACAGGAACTTTCTCAGGCTGAAGCTTTCTTT.

This clone has ten or more counts. The J gene is TRBJ2-2, the V gene TRBV12-3 or TRBV12-4, with D perhaps TRBD2 (6 bases). The CDR3 length is 18 residues. Deletions cut 5 bases from V and 6 bases from J, with 25 bases between. The CDR3 is CASSPRRVGRSIPGELFF. The DNA for the CDR3 is TGTGCCAGCAGTCCGCGCCGTGTGGGGAGGTCAATTCCCGGGGAGCTGTTTTTT.

In this sample, this clone turned up once. J is TRBJ1-2 and V is TRBV11-1; D not resolved. The CDR3 sequence is 16 residues long. Germline loops: CDR1 SGHAT, CDR2 FQDESV (reference sequence). Deletions cut 6 bases from V and 3 bases from J, with 20 bases between. The chain's CDR3 is CASSRLREGSHYGYTF. CDR3 coding DNA: TGTGCCAGCAGTAGACTACGGGAGGGATCACACTATGGCTACACCTTC.

This clone has ten or more counts. This chain joins TRBV4-1 and TRBJ2-3; 10 nucleotides match TRBD2. In germline, CDR1 is MGHRA, CDR2 YSYEKL. Trimming removed 0 bases from V and 5 bases from J; junction bases left unmatched: 8. CDR3 length: 17 residues. The CDR3 spells CASSQDRNLAGVDTQYF. The DNA for the CDR3 is TGCGCCAGCAGCCAAGATCGTAACCTAGCGGGAGTAGATACGCAGTATTTT.

This clone was seen more than once but under ten times. The chain has TRBV19 and TRBJ2-1, with D perhaps being TRBD1 or TRBD2 (5 bases each). The CDR3 has 13 residues. CDR1 and CDR2 from the germline V gene are LNHDA and SQIVND (reference sequence). V lost 5 bases to trimming and J lost 6 bases, with 11 bases between them. In DNA form, the CDR3 reads TGTGCCAGTAGTTACGGGACCAGCAATGAGCAGTTCTTC. This translates into CASSYGTSNEQFF.

There are many counts of this clone. The gene calls are TRBV20-1 and TRBJ1-6; no firm D call. Trimming removed 0 bases from V and 0 bases from J, with 6 bases in between. Germline CDR1 DFQATT, CDR2 SNEGSKA (reference sequence). The length of the CDR3 is 15 residues. CDR3 sequence reads: CSARDQSSYNSPLHF. CDR3 sequence (DNA): TGCAGTGCTAGAGATCAGAGCTCCTATAATTCACCCCTCCACTTT.

The rearrangement uses TRBV6-1 and TRBJ1-4; 9 bases agree with TRBD1. The CDR3 covers 16 residues. V lost 7 bases and J lost 5; bases outside the gene matches: 11. Germline assignment: CDR1 MNHNS and CDR2 SASEGT. CDR3 sequence: CASTPPSGTGNEKLFF. The CDR3 nucleotides read TGTGCCAGCACTCCTCCCTCCGGGACAGGGAATGAAAAACTGTTTTTT.

Only a few counts were recorded for this clone. Germline is not matched at one junction end, which may reflect a read error. This rearrangement joins TRBV11-2 to TRBJ2-1, with a possible D match to TRBD2 (5 bases). The germline V gene has CDR1 SGHAT and CDR2 FQNNGV. The CDR3 sequence is 15 residues long. The CDR3 is CVSSPTSGGYNEQFF. CDR3 nucleotide sequence: TGTGTCAGCAGCCCGACCAGCGGAGGCTACAATGAGCAGTTCTTC.

This clone counts as medium-sized. The V call is TRBV28, the J call TRBJ1-2; maybe TRBD1 (6 bases). Germline CDR1 and CDR2: MDHEN and SYDVKM. V gave up 1 base and J gave up 7 bases, with 19 bases separating them. The CDR3 contains 16 residues. CDR3 sequence (DNA): TGTGCCAGCAGTTTATCGAGGAGGGGGTATACGGGTGGCTACACCTTC. Translating gives CASSLSRRGYTGGYTF.

In its sample, this clone was seen many times. The V and J genes are TRBV9 and TRBJ2-1, with 7 bases matching TRBD1. Trimming at V came to 4 bases and at J to 8 bases, leaving 12 bases not matched to a gene. Germline-derived CDR1 and CDR2 are SGDLS and YYNGEE. The CDR3 length is 15 residues. DNA of the CDR3: TGTGCCAGCAGCCCAGGGGGACGGCCACTCGATGAGCAGTTCTTC. Encoded protein: CASSPGGRPLDEQFF.